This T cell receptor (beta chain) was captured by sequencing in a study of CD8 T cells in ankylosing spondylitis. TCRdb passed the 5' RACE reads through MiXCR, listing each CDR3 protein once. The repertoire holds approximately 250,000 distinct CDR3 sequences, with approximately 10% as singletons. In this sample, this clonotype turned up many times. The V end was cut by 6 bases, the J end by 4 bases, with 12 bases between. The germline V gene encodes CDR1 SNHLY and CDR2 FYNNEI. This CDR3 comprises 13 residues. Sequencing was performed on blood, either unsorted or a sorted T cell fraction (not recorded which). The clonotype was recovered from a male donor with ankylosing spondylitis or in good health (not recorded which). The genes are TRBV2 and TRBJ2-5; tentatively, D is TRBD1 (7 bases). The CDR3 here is CASRRGQRETQYF. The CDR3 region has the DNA TGTGCCAGCAGGCGGGGACAGCGAGAGACCCAGTACTTC.